The 19 T cell receptor beta chains below all came from one sample that was sequenced in a study of cytomegalovirus exposure and HLA in healthy donors. The protocol was immunoSEQ multiplex PCR, while the TCRdb copy is restricted to in-frame clones and leaves out a portion. There are about 73,000 clones in the sample; 95% occur only once, and around 3.2% lies in the top ten. Sequenced: PBMCs. These receptors all stem from a man aged 18 to 30 in good health and CMV-seronegative.

The V and J genes are TRBV5-8 and TRBJ1-1; 7 bases map to TRBD1. J lost 0 bases, V lost 0 bases, and 11 bases had no gene match. This CDR3 contains 18 residues. Germline V gene data show CDR1 as SGHTS and CDR2 as YDEGEE. DNA of the CDR3: TGTGCCAGCAGCTTGGGGGAATTGACCGGGACAGTGAACACTGAAGCTTTCTTT. Protein: CASSLGELTGTVNTEAFF. The full variable domain, in which reference TRBV5-8 and TRBJ1-1 provide the parts outside the CDR3, is EAGVTQSPTHLIKTRGQQATLRCSPISGHTSVYWYQQALGLGLQFLLWYDEGEERNRGNFPPRFSGRQFPNYSSELNVNALELEDSALYLCASSLGELTGTVNTEAFFGQGTRLTVV.

J is TRBJ2-1 and V is TRBV19, with TRBD2 identical over 11 bases. Germline V gene sequence: CDR1 LNHDA, CDR2 SQIVND (reference sequence). Trimming at V came to 5 bases and at J to 9 bases, leaving 9 bases not matched to a gene. This CDR3 has 15 residues. The CDR3 nucleotides are TGTGCCAGTAGTCCACAAGGACTAGCGGGCCCTGAGCAGTTCTTC. Amino acid sequence: CASSPQGLAGPEQFF.

The chain joins TRBV7-6 to TRBJ1-4; weak D call: TRBD1 (5 bases). The CDR3 runs to 12 residues. Trimming cost V 1 base and J 12 bases, with 9 bases left between them. The germline CDR1 and CDR2 sequences are SGHVS and FNYEAQ. CDR3 loop: CASSLGQGELFF. CDR3 sequence (DNA): TGTGCCAGCAGCTTAGGTCAGGGTGAACTGTTTTTT.

This chain links TRBV7-9 with TRBJ2-7, with 7 positions matching TRBD1. The J segment lost 4 bases and the V segment lost 7 bases, leaving 19 bases of the junction unmatched. Per the germline V gene, CDR1 is SEHNR and CDR2 is FQNEAQ (reference sequence). The CDR3 contains 17 residues. The CDR3 nucleotides are TGTGCCAGCACTACGAATCCGGGACAGCGGATCCATTACGAGCAGTACTTC. Translation: CASTTNPGQRIHYEQYF.

This clone was seen just once. This sequence joins TRBV28 and TRBJ2-1; D is possibly TRBD2 (7 bases). Between the trimmed V and J ends, which lost 6 bases and 5 bases, there was a span of 17 bases. The CDR3 runs to 15 residues. Germline loops: CDR1 MDHEN, CDR2 SYDVKM. The CDR3: CASSRDWGGHNEQFF. The CDR3 coding sequence is TGTGCCAGCAGCCGGGACTGGGGGGGCCACAATGAGCAGTTCTTC.

The chain is built from TRBV19 and TRBJ2-5; 11 bases agree with TRBD1. The germline CDR1 and CDR2 sequences are LNHDA and SQIVND (reference sequence). CDR3 length: 15 amino acids. Unmatched junction bases numbered 6, after V lost 4 bases and J lost 5 bases. The CDR3 DNA reads TGTGCCAGTAGTAGAGGGACAGGGGGGTTGGAGACCCAGTACTTC. Protein product: CASSRGTGGLETQYF.

CDR3 bases: TGTGCCATCAGTGATCCGGGGCAGGGGAAAACCTACGAGCAGTACTTC. This sequence encodes CAISDPGQGKTYEQYF. This chain connects TRBV10-3 to TRBJ2-7, with TRBD1 as a possible D gene (6 bases). The CDR3 loop spans 16 amino acids. The ends were cut back, 3 bases at V and 2 bases at J, with 17 bases in the middle. Germline CDR1 ENHRY, CDR2 SYGVKD.

This chain joins TRBV30 and TRBJ2-7; 10 bases match TRBD1. The CDR3 has 16 amino acids. From germline, CDR1 is GTSNPN and CDR2 SVGIG (reference sequence). V was pared by 4 bases and J by 0 bases, with 9 bases of the junction left unmatched. DNA of the CDR3: TGTGCCTGGAATCTCAGGGACAGGGGAATCTCCTACGAGCAGTACTTC. It translates to CAWNLRDRGISYEQYF.

This rearrangement joins TRBV19 to TRBJ1-2, with TRBD1 matching 8 bases. From germline, CDR1 is LNHDA and CDR2 SQIVND (reference sequence). The CDR3 has 14 residues. Trimming cost V 6 bases and J 1 base; bases outside gene matches: 4. This CDR3 reads CASRYRGFNYGYTF. The CDR3 DNA reads as TGTGCCAGTAGGTACAGGGGGTTTAACTATGGCTACACCTTC. Using reference TRBV19 and TRBJ1-2 for the parts outside the CDR3, the full variable domain is DGGITQSPKYLFRKEGQNVTLSCEQNLNHDAMYWYRQDPGQGLRLIYYSQIVNDFQKGDIAEGYSVSREKKESFPLTVTSAQKNPTAFYLCASRYRGFNYGYTFGSGTRLTVV.

The genes are TRBV6-1 and TRBJ1-2; 7 nucleotides match TRBD1. Germline CDR1 is MNHNS and CDR2 is SASEGT. The CDR3 has 14 amino acids. The J segment lost 4 bases and the V segment lost 8 bases, leaving 10 bases of the junction unmatched. The CDR3 sequence: CASRSTGESYGYTF. CDR3 in DNA: TGTGCCAGCCGATCAACAGGGGAGAGCTATGGCTACACCTTC.

This clone came up once. The CDR3 region has the DNA TGTGCCAGTTGCGGTGTGGGGCTTGGCGGCTACACCTTC. This sequence encodes CASCGVGLGGYTF. The genes are TRBV6-5 and TRBJ1-2; D may be TRBD1 (5 bases). The CDR3 runs 13 residues. V lost 9 bases to trimming and J lost 8 bases, with 19 bases between them. CDR1 is MNHEY, CDR2 SVGAGI, per germline.

The chain uses TRBV4-2 and TRBJ2-5; 11 bases align to TRBD2. Germline lookup yields CDR1 LGHNA and CDR2 YNFKEQ. After removal of 3 bases from V and 1 base from J, the junction contained 10 bases not matched to a gene. CDR3 length: 18 residues. The CDR3 protein is CASSHDPLAGGGQETQYF. The CDR3, as DNA: TGTGCCAGCAGCCATGATCCTCTAGCGGGGGGCGGCCAAGAGACCCAGTACTTC.

The chain recombines TRBV5-6 with TRBJ1-5; D ambiguous. V was trimmed by 3 bases and J by 0 bases, leaving 10 bases between them. CDR3 length equals 15 residues. Germline V gene sequence: CDR1 SGHDT, CDR2 YYEEEE. The CDR3 nucleotides read TGTGCCAGCAGCTCTTCTCTCTATAGCAATCAGCCCCAGCATTTT. The encoded protein is CASSSSLYSNQPQHF. Supplemented by reference TRBV5-6 and TRBJ1-5, the full variable domain reads DAGVTQSPTHLIKTRGQQVTLRCSPKSGHDTVSWYQQALGQGPQFIFQYYEEEERQRGNFPDRFSGHQFPNYSSELNVNALLLGDSALYLCASSSSLYSNQPQHFGDGTRLSIL.

The V gene is TRBV19, the J gene TRBJ2-5; no definite D call. The CDR3 has 11 amino acids. CDR1 is LNHDA and CDR2 is SQIVND in the germline V gene (reference sequence). V was clipped by 7 bases and J by 5 bases, with 8 bases between them. The CDR3 nucleotides are TGTGCCAGTATTGGAGATGAGACCCAGTACTTC. It yields the protein CASIGDETQYF.

This chain uses TRBV27 with TRBJ2-7; 11 bases align to TRBD1. This CDR3 comprises 16 residues. Losses at the gene ends were 4 bases for V and 2 bases for J; bases not matched to a gene: 7. Germline V CDR1 and CDR2: MNHEY, SMNVEV (reference sequence). The DNA for the CDR3 is TGTGCCAGCAGTTGGGGGCGGGACAGGGGGACCTACGAGCAGTACTTC. This encodes CASSWGRDRGTYEQYF.

This sequence joins TRBV2 and TRBJ2-1; D is uncertain. This CDR3 spans 14 amino acids. V gave up 5 bases and J gave up 2 bases, with 10 bases separating them. CDR1 is SNHLY, CDR2 FYNNEI, per germline. The CDR3 nucleotides are TGTGCCAGCAGTCGGAGAGCGACCTACAATGAGCAGTTCTTC. It specifies CASSRRATYNEQFF.

The V and J genes are TRBV4-3 and TRBJ1-1; a weak D match, TRBD1 (6 bases). The CDR3 has 16 residues. V lost 3 bases and J 6 bases, leaving 20 bases between the germline ends. CDR1 LGHNA and CDR2 YSLEER come from the germline V gene. The CDR3 nucleotides are TGCGCCAGCAGCCACAGATCCGGGGGGGCCATCCCTGAAGCTTTCTTT. It yields the protein CASSHRSGGAIPEAFF.

The chain carries TRBV7-6 and TRBJ2-6; 9 positions match TRBD1. The CDR3 covers 18 residues. Germline V gene sequence: CDR1 SGHVS, CDR2 FNYEAQ. J gave up 6 bases and V 1 base, and 10 bases lay outside the gene matches. CDR3 sequence (DNA): TGTGCCAGCAGCTTAGAGGACAGGGGAGGAGAAGAGGCCAACGTCCTGACTTTC. It is translated as CASSLEDRGGEEANVLTF.

This clone was detected once. The V call is TRBV29-1, the J call TRBJ2-7, with TRBD1 matching 8 bases. Per germline, CDR1 SQVTM and CDR2 ANQGSEA. After removal of 6 bases from V and 4 bases from J, the junction contained 8 bases not matched to a gene. This CDR3 region has 13 residues. As DNA, the CDR3 is TGCAGCGTCGGCGGGGACAGGCTTTACGAGCAGTACTTC. Its protein product is CSVGGDRLYEQYF.